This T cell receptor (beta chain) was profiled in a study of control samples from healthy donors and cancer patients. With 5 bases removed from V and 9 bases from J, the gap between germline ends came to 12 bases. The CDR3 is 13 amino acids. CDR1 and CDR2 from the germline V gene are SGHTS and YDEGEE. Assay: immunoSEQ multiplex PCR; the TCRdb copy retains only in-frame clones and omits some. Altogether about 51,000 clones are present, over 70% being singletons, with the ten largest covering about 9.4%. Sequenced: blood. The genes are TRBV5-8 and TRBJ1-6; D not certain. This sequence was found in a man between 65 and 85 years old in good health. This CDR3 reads CASSRGLGSPLHF. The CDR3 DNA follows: TGTGCCAGCAGTCGAGGGCTAGGTTCACCCCTCCACTTT.